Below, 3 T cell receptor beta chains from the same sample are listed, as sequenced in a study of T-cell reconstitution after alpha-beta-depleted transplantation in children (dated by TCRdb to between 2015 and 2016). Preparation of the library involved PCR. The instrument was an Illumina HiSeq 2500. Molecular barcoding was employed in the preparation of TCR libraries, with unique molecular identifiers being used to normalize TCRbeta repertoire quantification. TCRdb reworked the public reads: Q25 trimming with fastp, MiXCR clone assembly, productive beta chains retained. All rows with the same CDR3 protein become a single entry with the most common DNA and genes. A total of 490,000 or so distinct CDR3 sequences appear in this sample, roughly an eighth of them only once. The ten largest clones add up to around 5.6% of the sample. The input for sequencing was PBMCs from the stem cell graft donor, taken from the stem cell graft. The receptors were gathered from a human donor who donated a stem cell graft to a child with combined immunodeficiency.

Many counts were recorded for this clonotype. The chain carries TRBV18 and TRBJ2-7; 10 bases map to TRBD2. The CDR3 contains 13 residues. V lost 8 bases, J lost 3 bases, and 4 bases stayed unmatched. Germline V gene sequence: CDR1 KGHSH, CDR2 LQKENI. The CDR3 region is CASSPSGGYEQYF. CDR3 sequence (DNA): TGTGCCAGCAGTCCTAGCGGGGGCTACGAGCAGTACTTC.

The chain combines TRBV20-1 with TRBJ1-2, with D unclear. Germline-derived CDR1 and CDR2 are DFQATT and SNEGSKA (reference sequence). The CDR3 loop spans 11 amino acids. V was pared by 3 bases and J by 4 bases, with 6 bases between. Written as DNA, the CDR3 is TGCAGTGCTAGCCAGATCTATGGCTACACCTTC. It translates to CSASQIYGYTF.

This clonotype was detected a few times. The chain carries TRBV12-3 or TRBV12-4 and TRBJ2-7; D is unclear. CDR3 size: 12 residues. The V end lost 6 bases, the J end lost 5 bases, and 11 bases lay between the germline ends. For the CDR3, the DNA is TGTGCCAGCAGCCAAACATGGAACGAGCAGTACTTC. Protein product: CASSQTWNEQYF.